These T cell receptor beta chains were read from a single sample in a study of T cells after posttransplantation cyclophosphamide. The assay was immunoSEQ multiplex PCR, and TCRdb's table has in-frame clones only and misses some. The repertoire has approximately 23,000 clones, more than 70% of them found once; the top ten carry around 6.5%. Sequenced sample: PBMCs. These receptors originate from a woman aged 55 to 70 with a blood cancer, CMV-positive, and with a related stem cell donor. CDR3s include the opening cysteine and the closing phenylalanine or tryptophan. A D gene is named only where the DNA matches it firmly. Clone size, where shown, is once, few, many, or a class for clones that have expanded.

. | . | TRBJ1-3 | TRBV14 | TGTGCCAGCAGCCAAGGAGGGACACTCTCTGGAAACACCATATATTTT | CASSQGGTLSGNTIYF
. | medium-sized | TRBJ2-3 | TRBV10-1 | TGCGCCAGCAGTGAAGGTTGGAACGCGGGCACAGATACGCAGTATTTT | CASSEGWNAGTDTQYF
TRBD2 | . | TRBJ2-6 | TRBV7-3 | TGTGCCAGCAGCCCCGGACTAGCGGGAGGATGGGCTGGGGCCAACGTCCTGACTTTC | CASSPGLAGGWAGANVLTF
. | few | TRBJ2-7 | TRBV7-2 | TGTGCCAGCAGCTTAAGGGGCCCCTACGAGCAGTACTTC | CASSLRGPYEQYF
TRBD1 | . | TRBJ1-4 | TRBV5-4 | TGTGCCAGCAGCTTGGATCCGGGACAGGGCCGAGAAAAACTGTTTTTT | CASSLDPGQGREKLFF
. | . | TRBJ1-2 | TRBV6-6 | TGTGCCGGAGAGGGAGGTCGGGGATATGGCTACACCTTC | CAGEGGRGYGYTF
TRBD1 | . | TRBJ1-1 | TRBV18 | TGTGCCAGCTCACCCTTCGGACAGGGGATGGCTGAAGCTTTCTTT | CASSPFGQGMAEAFF
TRBD2 | once | TRBJ2-3 | TRBV7-9 | TGTGCCAGCAGCCCCAGCGGGAGGGCCGGAGATACGCAGTATTTT | CASSPSGRAGDTQYF
TRBD2 | . | TRBJ2-5 | TRBV2 | TGTGCCAGCAACCGGGGGGGCTCGCACTTGAAAGAGACCCAGTACTTC | CASNRGGSHLKETQYF
TRBD1 | . | TRBJ1-1 | TRBV2 | TGTGCCAGCAGTCGACAGGGTGGAACTGAAGCTTTCTTT | CASSRQGGTEAFF
TRBD1 | . | TRBJ2-5 | TRBV5-1 | TGCGCCAGCAGCGAACGGGACAGGGCGAATCTAGAGACCCAGTACTTC | CASSERDRANLETQYF
TRBD2 | . | TRBJ2-3 | TRBV5-6 | TGTGCCAGCAGCCCTATGACTAGCGGCGGTACAGATACGCAGTATTTT | CASSPMTSGGTDTQYF
TRBD1 | . | TRBJ2-7 | TRBV5-1 | TGCGCCAGCAGCAGACAGGGAGAATACGAGCAGTACTTC | CASSRQGEYEQYF
. | medium-sized | TRBJ1-3 | TRBV6-5 | TGTGCCAGCAGTTCCCTACAGGGAAGCTCTGGAAACACCATATATTTT | CASSSLQGSSGNTIYF
TRBD2 | . | TRBJ2-3 | TRBV7-9 | TGTGCCAGCAGTAGGGGACTAGCGGGAGGCCTTCGGGCAGATACGCAGTATTTT | CASSRGLAGGLRADTQYF
. | . | TRBJ1-5 | TRBV6-5 | TGTGCCAGCAGTCGGGGTGTGGCGAGCAATCAGCCCCAGCATTTT | CASSRGVASNQPQHF
TRBD2 | . | TRBJ2-3 | TRBV5-1 | TGCGCCAGCAGCTTGGGTAGCGGGGGCACAGATACGCAGTATTTT | CASSLGSGGTDTQYF
TRBD2 | . | TRBJ2-1 | TRBV30 | TGTGCCTGGAGTCCAGGACTAGCGGGCTACAATGAGCAGTTCTTC | CAWSPGLAGYNEQFF
. | . | TRBJ1-2 | TRBV7-2 | TGTGCCAGCAGCCCCAGGGATACCTATGGCTACACCTTC | CASSPRDTYGYTF
. | few | TRBJ2-1 | TRBV19 | TGTGCCAGTAGTACGGGACTCCAAGTCTACAATGAGCAGTTCTTC | CASSTGLQVYNEQFF
. | . | TRBJ2-1 | TRBV7-6 | TGTGCCAGCAGCGTAGGGGAGATCCCCTACAATGAGCAGTTCTTC | CASSVGEIPYNEQFF
. | once | TRBJ2-7 | TRBV5-1 | TGCGCCAGCAGCTACGGGTCCGAGCAGTACTTC | CASSYGSEQYF
TRBD2 | . | TRBJ2-1 | TRBV11-2 | TGTGCCAGCAGCCAGACTAGCGGGAGGGCGAGCTCCTACAATGAGCAGTTCTTC | CASSQTSGRASSYNEQFF
. | . | TRBJ2-1 | TRBV7-2 | TGTGCCAGCAGCGAAACTAGGCCGGGTGAGCAGTTCTTC | CASSETRPGEQFF
. | . | TRBJ1-1 | TRBV7-7 | TGTGCTAGCAGCTTGAGCACGGGGGACACTGAAGCTTTCTTT | CASSLSTGDTEAFF
TRBD1 | . | TRBJ1-2 | TRBV5-1 | TGCGCCAGCAGCGGGCGGACAGGGTATTATGGCTACACCTTC | CASSGRTGYYGYTF
TRBD2 | . | TRBJ2-1 | TRBV10-1 | TGCGCCAGCAGTGATGGGGGGGATTACAATGAGCAGTTCTTC | CASSDGGDYNEQFF
TRBD2 | . | TRBJ2-1 | TRBV4-1 | TGCGCCAGCAGCCAACCGTACGGGAGGTACAATGAGCAGTTCTTC | CASSQPYGRYNEQFF
TRBD2 | . | TRBJ2-1 | TRBV4-1 | TGCGCCAGCAGCCAAGATGGACTAGCGCCTTACAATGAGCAGTTCTTC | CASSQDGLAPYNEQFF
. | . | TRBJ1-2 | TRBV5-5 | TGTGCCAGCAGCTTGCTAGGTTCCAACTATGGCTACACCTTC | CASSLLGSNYGYTF
. | . | TRBJ2-7 | TRBV14 | TGTGCCAGCAGCCAAGATTTGGTTTCTACCTACGAGCAGTACTTC | CASSQDLVSTYEQYF
TRBD1 | . | TRBJ2-7 | TRBV11-2 | TGTGCCAGCAGCCCTCCAGGGGGAGTCTACGAGCAGTACTTC | CASSPPGGVYEQYF
. | few | TRBJ2-3 | TRBV19 | TGTGCCAGTAGTATACAGGGCACAGATACGCAGTATTTT | CASSIQGTDTQYF
TRBD1 | . | TRBJ2-1 | TRBV6-5 | TGTGCCAGCAGTTCCTACGGGACAGGGGGGAACAATGAGCAGTTCTTC | CASSSYGTGGNNEQFF
TRBD2 | . | TRBJ2-3 | TRBV7-2 | TGTGCCAGCAGCTTAGGCACTAGCGTGTCCACAGATACGCAGTATTTT | CASSLGTSVSTDTQYF
. | . | TRBJ1-3 | TRBV5-4 | TGTGCCAGCAGCTTGGGACAGGAGAGCTCTGGAAACACCATATATTTT | CASSLGQESSGNTIYF
. | . | TRBJ2-6 | TRBV7-9 | TGTGCCAGCAGCTTAATAGCGAAAAGCTCTGGGGCCAACGTCCTGACTTTC | CASSLIAKSSGANVLTF